The T cell receptor beta chain described here comes from a study of post-analysis software for immune sequencing data. General observations from the study: Patients used about 5 TRBV segments, including TRBV5-6, TRBV5-1 and TRBV20-1, more often than controls. Comparison with controls showed significantly lower normalized Chao1 diversity in multiple sclerosis patients. Strong co-clustering by F measure was evident for samples that had been prepared in the same batch.

About this clonotype: Its antigen is currently unknown.

Germline CDR1 reads SEHNR; CDR2 reads FQNEAQ (reference sequence). The CDR3 has 18 residues. Trimming removed 2 bases from V and 0 bases from J, with 14 bases in between. Unique molecular identifiers tagged the TCR beta cDNA libraries. TCRdb re-derived calls from the PCR reads in MiXCR, one entry per CDR3 protein. In the table there are 450,000 to 650,000 distinct CDR3 sequences, around 47% of which are singletons. The chain couples TRBV7-9 to TRBJ2-6; D is uncertain. This receptor was identified in a girl between 5 and 17 years old with multiple sclerosis. The material sequenced was blood. CDR3 protein: CASSLPGGGFSGANVLTF. CDR3 nucleotides: TGTGCCAGCAGCTTACCAGGTGGTGGATTCTCTGGGGCCAACGTCCTGACTTTC.